This T cell receptor beta chain derives from a study of T cell clusters in autoimmune cytopenias. Study at large: A median of 51,575 TRB reads per sample yielded a median approximately 2,500 distinct clonotypes.

About 39,000 genome equivalents of blood DNA were amplified for TRB. The CDR3 covers 16 residues. Germline V gene lookup returns CDR1 MNHEY and CDR2 SVGAGI. Multiplex touch-down PCR amplified TRB using TRB-A and TRB-B pools in one tube. TCRdb re-called the multiplex PCR reads and gives one entry per CDR3 protein, without DNA. This repertoire includes 450 to 650 distinct CDR3 sequences. These data were also filed under a second study, of T cell repertoires in aging, cancer and after chemotherapy. That investigation notes: Across the chemotherapy interval, each cancer cohort showed higher median generation probability, suggesting thymic rebound.

The gene calls are TRBV6-5 and TRBJ2-2; TCRdb returns TRBD1, unconfirmable since there is no DNA. The sequencing input was peripheral blood. The receptor comes from a human donor with chronic lymphocytic leukemia. This CDR3 reads CASTSAGGADTGELFF.